Shown below are 13 T cell receptor beta chains from a single sample sequenced in a study of blood T cell repertoires in COVID-19. Libraries were prepared by immunoSEQ multiplex PCR; TCRdb keeps only in-frame clonotypes and omits some of them. The table records some 150,000 clones, roughly four fifths of them present only once. The source material was peripheral blood. All receptors come from a woman aged 60-70 years with acute or convalescent COVID-19.

The chain recombines TRBV6-5 with TRBJ1-4; D ambiguous. Germline-derived CDR1 and CDR2 are MNHEY and SVGAGI. This CDR3 has 15 residues. V lost 0 bases and J 7 bases, leaving 12 bases between the germline ends. CDR3 amino acids: CASSYSGVGGEKLFF. DNA for the CDR3: TGTGCCAGCAGTTACTCCGGGGTAGGAGGTGAAAAACTGTTTTTT.

J is TRBJ2-1 and V is TRBV18; TRBD1 aligns across 7 bases. CDR3 length equals 14 residues. Trimming took 2 bases from V and 10 from J; bases not matched to a gene: 8. Germline CDR1 and CDR2: KGHSH and LQKENI. For the CDR3, the DNA is TGTGCCAGCTCACCAGGGACAGCGATGCTAGAGCAGTTCTTC. This encodes CASSPGTAMLEQFF.

V usage is TRBV3-1 (or the pseudogene TRBV3-2) and J usage is TRBJ2-5, with 8 bases aligning to TRBD2. This CDR3 has 14 amino acids. V gave up 7 bases and J gave up 5 bases; unmatched junction bases: 9. CDR1 is LGHDT and CDR2 is YNNKEL in the germline V gene (reference sequence). CDR3 loop: CASNARGAGETQYF. For the CDR3, the DNA is TGTGCCAGCAACGCGCGGGGGGCTGGGGAGACCCAGTACTTC.

The chain couples TRBV12-3 or TRBV12-4 to TRBJ2-6; D unclear. The CDR3 spans 12 residues. The CDR3 spells CAAGSGANVLTF. The DNA for the CDR3 is TGTGCTGCAGGCTCTGGGGCCAACGTCCTGACTTTC.

The chain carries TRBV19 and TRBJ2-6, with no clear D. The CDR3 loop spans 14 amino acids. V was trimmed by 7 bases and J by 0 bases, leaving 7 bases between them. The germline gives CDR1 LNHDA, CDR2 SQIVND (reference sequence). CDR3 residues: CASKSDSGANVLTF. The CDR3 DNA reads TGTGCCAGTAAGTCAGACTCTGGGGCCAACGTCCTGACTTTC. Together with reference TRBV19 and TRBJ2-6, the CDR3 gives the full variable domain: DGGITQSPKYLFRKEGQNVTLSCEQNLNHDAMYWYRQDPGQGLRLIYYSQIVNDFQKGDIAEGYSVSREKKESFPLTVTSAQKNPTAFYLCASKSDSGANVLTFGAGSRLTVL.

The J gene is TRBJ1-1, the V gene TRBV3-1 (or the pseudogene TRBV3-2); the match to TRBD1 covers 10 bases. The CDR3 spans 15 residues. J gave up 10 bases and V 5 bases, and 13 bases lay outside the gene matches. Germline V gene data show CDR1 as LGHDT and CDR2 as YNNKEL (reference sequence). The CDR3 sequence: CASSDGTGASAAAFF. CDR3 DNA sequence: TGTGCCAGCAGCGATGGGACAGGGGCCTCTGCAGCAGCTTTCTTT.

V and J are TRBV6-5 and TRBJ2-5, with D possibly matching TRBD2 (7 bases). This CDR3 has 15 residues. Germline CDR1 MNHEY, CDR2 SVGAGI. The V end lost 6 bases, the J end lost 5 bases, and 19 bases lay between the germline ends. CDR3 DNA sequence: TGTGCCAGCAGGAGAAACCGGGGGGCGGGGGAGACCCAGTACTTC. Translated, it gives CASRRNRGAGETQYF.

Regarding this clone: Other nucleotide sequences in the sample specify the same CDR3. The rearrangement uses TRBV6-5 and TRBJ1-2; no firm D call. The CDR3 is 14 residues long. CDR1 and CDR2 from the germline V gene are MNHEY and SVGAGI. V lost 0 bases, J lost 4 bases, and 9 bases lay in between. The CDR3 DNA sequence: TGTGCCAGCAGTTACTCCTCGGGTGGCTATGGCTACACCTTC. This codes for CASSYSSGGYGYTF.

This clone was counted once. The chain has TRBV19 and TRBJ2-3; 11 bases are a match to TRBD2. Germline V gene data show CDR1 as LNHDA and CDR2 as SQIVND (reference sequence). Trimming took 6 bases from V and 4 from J; bases not matched to a gene: 6. The CDR3 is 15 amino acids. CDR3 DNA: TGTGCCAGTAGGGAGACTAGCGGGGTTGCAGATACGCAGTATTTT. Encoded protein: CASRETSGVADTQYF.

The chain joins TRBV28 to TRBJ2-5; no firm D call. The length of the CDR3 is 13 residues. The ends were cut back, 8 bases at V and 3 bases at J, with 13 bases in the middle. CDR1 is MDHEN, CDR2 SYDVKM, per germline. CDR3 nucleotides: TGTGCCAGCCGTGGCGGCAACAAAGAGACCCAGTACTTC. Amino acid sequence: CASRGGNKETQYF.

This rearrangement joins TRBV15 to TRBJ2-1, with 12 nucleotides matching TRBD1. Per the germline V gene, CDR1 is LNHNV and CDR2 is YYDKDF (reference sequence). The V segment lost 7 bases and the J segment 7 bases; nucleotides outside the gene matches: 5. The CDR3 runs to 14 residues. Here the CDR3 DNA reads TGTGCCACCAAGGGACAGGGGGCGCGGAATGAGCAGTTCTTC. Residues: CATKGQGARNEQFF.

CDR3 sequence reads: CASSPSGGAEYNEQFF. CDR3 coding DNA: TGTGCCAGCAGCCCTAGCGGGGGGGCTGAATACAATGAGCAGTTCTTC. The chain combines TRBV11-3 with TRBJ2-1, with 12 bases that match TRBD2. Trimming removed 5 bases from V and 4 bases from J; junction bases left unmatched: 6. The germline V gene has CDR1 SGHNT and CDR2 YENEEA. The length of the CDR3 is 16 residues.

This clone was seen a few times. The V call is TRBV5-1, the J call TRBJ1-1; D not certain. V lost 1 base to trimming and J lost 10 bases, with 11 bases between them. Germline CDR1 and CDR2: SGHRS and YFSETQ. The CDR3 length is 12 residues. The CDR3 is CASSLNSEGAFF. The CDR3 DNA follows: TGCGCCAGCAGCTTGAACTCCGAGGGAGCTTTCTTT. Using reference TRBV5-1 and TRBJ1-1 for the parts outside the CDR3, the full variable domain is KAGVTQTPRYLIKTRGQQVTLSCSPISGHRSVSWYQQTPGQGLQFLFEYFSETQRNKGNFPGRFSGRQFSNSRSEMNVSTLELGDSALYLCASSLNSEGAFFGQGTRLTVV.